This section outlines one TCR beta chain sequence together with its context. TCRdb re-derived calls from the 5' RACE reads in MiXCR, one entry per CDR3 protein. The data show 50,000 to 65,000 distinct CDR3 sequences, 25% to 30% seen once. The memory fraction was CD4+CD45RO+CD25- cells. The V gene's germline CDR1 is DFQATT and CDR2 SNEGSKA (reference sequence). The CDR3 length is 14 residues. V gave up 1 base and J gave up 2 bases, with 8 bases separating them. The chain combines TRBV20-1 with TRBJ2-2, with unresolved D. This clonotype was sampled from a female donor with breast cancer. Sequencing was carried out using tumor-infiltrating memory CD4+ T cells sorted from the breast tumor. The subset: memory CD4+ T cells, CD4+CD45RO+CD25-. As DNA, the CDR3 is TGCAGTGCTAGAGGCGTCGGCAACACCGGGGAGCTGTTTTTT. It specifies CSARGVGNTGELFF.